The rows below give T cell receptor beta chains drawn from one sample of a study of cytomegalovirus exposure and HLA in healthy donors. TCRdb keeps only in-frame clones here, not all; method: immunoSEQ multiplex PCR. Of 54,000 or so clones in the sample, 55% to 65% were seen once. The specimen sequenced was PBMCs. Receptors were obtained from a human donor in good health. CDR3s include the opening cysteine and the closing phenylalanine or tryptophan. D genes are given only for firm matches. Only part of the rows carry a size: once, few, many, or a class if the clone is expanded.

CDR3,DNA,D,J,V,size
CAWSKGTISNQPQHF,TGTGCCTGGAGTAAAGGGACAATTAGCAATCAGCCCCAGCATTTT,.,TRBJ1-5,TRBV30,once
CASSQGTSGGAQETQYF,TGCGCCAGCAGCCAAGGGACTAGCGGGGGGGCACAAGAGACCCAGTACTTC,TRBD2,TRBJ2-5,TRBV4-1,few
CSVDTGGSDTQYF,TGCAGCGTTGATACAGGGGGATCGGATACGCAGTATTTT,TRBD1,TRBJ2-3,TRBV29-1,.
CASARGASYEQYF,TGTGCCAGCGCTCGGGGGGCCTCCTACGAGCAGTACTTC,.,TRBJ2-7,TRBV7-8,.
CASSLGNRVAEQYF,TGTGCCAGCAGCTTGGGGAACAGGGTGGCCGAGCAGTACTTC,.,TRBJ2-7,TRBV5-4,.
CASSSSRRGQGDTQYF,TGTGCCAGCTCTTCATCAAGGCGGGGTCAGGGAGATACGCAGTATTTT,.,TRBJ2-3,TRBV19,.
CASSLSGQGSGSGNTIYF,TGTGCCAGCAGTTTATCGGGACAGGGGTCCGGATCTGGAAACACCATATATTTT,TRBD1,TRBJ1-3,TRBV27,many
CSSSLTTGGAGHEQYF,TGTTCCAGCAGCTTAACGACAGGGGGCGCCGGGCACGAGCAGTACTTC,TRBD1,TRBJ2-7,TRBV7-9,once
CASSKGGRQGMNTEAFF,TGTGCCAGCAGCAAAGGGGGTCGACAGGGGATGAACACTGAAGCTTTCTTT,.,TRBJ1-1,TRBV21-1,.
CATSRDWAGVFTGELFF,TGTGCCACCAGCAGAGATTGGGCGGGGGTTTTCACCGGGGAGCTGTTTTTT,TRBD2,TRBJ2-2,TRBV15,.
CSPWGRGLGIAGELFF,TGCAGCCCCTGGGGCAGGGGGCTCGGTATCGCCGGGGAGCTGTTTTTT,TRBD1,TRBJ2-2,TRBV29-1,.
CASRTGYVNSPLHF,TGTGCCAGCAGGACAGGTTACGTTAATTCACCCCTCCACTTT,.,TRBJ1-6,TRBV5-4,few
CASSLGLREQYF,TGCGCCAGCAGCCTCGGACTGCGTGAGCAGTACTTC,.,TRBJ2-7,TRBV5-1,.
CAISDQTGTGTEAFF,TGTGCCATCAGTGACCAGACAGGGACGGGCACTGAAGCTTTCTTT,TRBD1,TRBJ1-1,TRBV10-3,few
CASGLGKTDRRNTEAFF,TGTGCTAGTGGTTTGGGGAAAACGGACAGGAGGAACACTGAAGCTTTCTTT,TRBD1,TRBJ1-1,TRBV12-5,few
CASSPRGDTQYF,TGTGCCAGTAGTCCTAGGGGAGATACGCAGTATTTT,.,TRBJ2-3,TRBV19,.
CASSEISEAFF,TGTGCCAGCAGTGAAATCTCCGAAGCTTTCTTT,.,TRBJ1-1,TRBV25-1,.
CSGASRGGYTF,TGCAGCGGCGCCTCCAGGGGCGGCTACACCTTC,.,TRBJ1-2,TRBV29-1,.
CASSLGRVYEQYF,TGTGCCAGCAGCTTAGGGAGGGTGTACGAGCAGTACTTC,.,TRBJ2-7,TRBV7-2,.
CASSFPGGQQPQHF,TGTGCCAGCAGCTTTCCAGGGGGCCAGCAGCCCCAGCATTTT,TRBD1,TRBJ1-5,TRBV7-2,.
CASSQDGVGSSNQPQHF,TGTGCCAGCAGCCAAGATGGGGTAGGGAGTAGCAATCAGCCCCAGCATTTT,.,TRBJ1-5,TRBV4-2,few
CASSPHSQETQYF,TGTGCCAGCTCACCACACAGCCAAGAGACCCAGTACTTC,.,TRBJ2-5,TRBV18,.
CASSSATGALAQPQHF,TGTGCCAGCAGTTCAGCGACAGGGGCATTAGCTCAGCCCCAGCATTTT,TRBD1,TRBJ1-5,TRBV5-6,.